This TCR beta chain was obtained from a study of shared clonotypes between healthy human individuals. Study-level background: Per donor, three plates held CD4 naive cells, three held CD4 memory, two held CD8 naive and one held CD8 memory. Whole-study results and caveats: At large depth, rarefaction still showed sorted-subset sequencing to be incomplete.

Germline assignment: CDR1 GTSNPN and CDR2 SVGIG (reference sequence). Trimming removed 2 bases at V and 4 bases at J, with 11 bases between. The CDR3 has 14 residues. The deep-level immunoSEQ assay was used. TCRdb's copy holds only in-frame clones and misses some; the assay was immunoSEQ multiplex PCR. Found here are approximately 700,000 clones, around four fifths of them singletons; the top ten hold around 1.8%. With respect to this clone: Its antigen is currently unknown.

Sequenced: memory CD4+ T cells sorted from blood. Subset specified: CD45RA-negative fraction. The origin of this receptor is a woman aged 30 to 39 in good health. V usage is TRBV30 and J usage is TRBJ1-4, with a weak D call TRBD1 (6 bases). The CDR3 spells CAWSKGHGNEKLFF. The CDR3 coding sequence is TGTGCCTGGAGTAAGGGACACGGTAATGAAAAACTGTTTTTT.